This is a list of T cell receptor beta chains from one sample in a study of T cell responses to AZD1222 COVID-19 vaccine. Method: immunoSEQ multiplex PCR; TCRdb's copy keeps in-frame clones and lacks some. The sample lists around 150,000 clones; around 90% were seen once. The sequencing used peripheral blood, collected on day 0 of AZD1222 vaccination. Receptors were obtained from an adult in good health. The CDR3 runs from the conserved cysteine through the conserved F or W. The D gene is left open where the match is weak. Expanded clones get a size class; other rows say once, few or many, or leave the size out.

abundance: -; j_gene: TRBJ2-1; v_gene: TRBV27; d_gene: TRBD2; CDR3aa: CASSSQGSGRGNEQFF; CDR3nt: TGTGCCAGCAGTTCCCAGGGGAGCGGGAGGGGTAATGAGCAGTTCTTC
abundance: -; j_gene: TRBJ1-5; v_gene: TRBV6-5; d_gene: -; CDR3aa: CASSYYRGTNQPQHF; CDR3nt: TGTGCCAGCAGTTACTATAGGGGGACCAATCAGCCCCAGCATTTT
abundance: -; j_gene: TRBJ1-1; v_gene: TRBV14; d_gene: TRBD1; CDR3aa: CASSRGTVNTEAFF; CDR3nt: TGTGCCAGCAGCCGGGGGACAGTGAACACTGAAGCTTTCTTT
abundance: -; j_gene: TRBJ1-1; v_gene: TRBV7-9; d_gene: TRBD1; CDR3aa: CASSLRGTGAIGEAFF; CDR3nt: TGTGCCAGCAGCTTAAGGGGGACAGGGGCAATTGGTGAAGCTTTCTTT
abundance: -; j_gene: TRBJ1-1; v_gene: TRBV27; d_gene: -; CDR3aa: CASSLTQGLEAFF; CDR3nt: TGTGCCAGCAGTTTAACCCAGGGGCTTGAGGCTTTCTTT
abundance: once; j_gene: TRBJ1-2; v_gene: TRBV27; d_gene: TRBD1; CDR3aa: CASSFSRGDGYTF; CDR3nt: TGTGCCAGCAGTTTCTCCAGGGGGGACGGCTACACCTTC
abundance: -; j_gene: TRBJ1-5; v_gene: TRBV28; d_gene: -; CDR3aa: CASRSSVYSNQPQHF; CDR3nt: TGTGCCAGCCGCTCGTCAGTATATAGCAATCAGCCCCAGCATTTT
abundance: -; j_gene: TRBJ2-5; v_gene: TRBV6-6; d_gene: TRBD2; CDR3aa: CATLLSTSAAEGQYF; CDR3nt: TGTGCCACCCTCCTATCAACTAGCGCTGCGGAGGGCCAGTACTTC
abundance: -; j_gene: TRBJ1-2; v_gene: TRBV9; d_gene: TRBD1; CDR3aa: CASSGSGTGVNGYTF; CDR3nt: TGTGCCAGCAGCGGATCCGGGACAGGGGTGAATGGCTACACCTTC
abundance: -; j_gene: TRBJ2-2; v_gene: TRBV10-3; d_gene: -; CDR3aa: CAISESRPTIGGELFF; CDR3nt: TGTGCCATCAGTGAGTCGCGACCTACAATTGGTGGGGAGCTGTTTTTT
abundance: -; j_gene: TRBJ1-2; v_gene: TRBV7-2; d_gene: -; CDR3aa: CASSFQTGVALF; CDR3nt: TGTGCCAGCAGCTTCCAAACAGGCGTCGCCCTCTTC
abundance: -; j_gene: TRBJ1-4; v_gene: TRBV6-4; d_gene: -; CDR3aa: CASSDSKGSEKLFF; CDR3nt: TGTGCCAGCAGTGACTCAAAGGGGTCAGAAAAACTGTTTTTT
abundance: -; j_gene: TRBJ1-4; v_gene: TRBV5-1; d_gene: -; CDR3aa: CASSTGAAGEKLFF; CDR3nt: TGCGCCAGCAGCACCGGAGCCGCGGGGGAAAAACTGTTTTTT
abundance: -; j_gene: TRBJ1-1; v_gene: TRBV6-1; d_gene: -; CDR3aa: CASSDISEAFF; CDR3nt: TGTGCCAGCAGTGATATATCTGAAGCTTTCTTT
abundance: -; j_gene: TRBJ2-2; v_gene: TRBV11-3; d_gene: -; CDR3aa: CASSPVTGELFF; CDR3nt: TGTGCCAGCAGCCCCGTAACAGGGGAGCTGTTTTTT
abundance: -; j_gene: TRBJ1-2; v_gene: TRBV29-1; d_gene: -; CDR3aa: CSIQRGGGYGYTF; CDR3nt: TGCAGCATACAACGGGGGGGCGGCTATGGCTACACCTTC
abundance: -; j_gene: TRBJ1-6; v_gene: TRBV7-2; d_gene: -; CDR3aa: CASSEGNNSPLHF; CDR3nt: TGTGCCAGCAGCGAGGGGAATAATTCACCCCTCCACTTT
abundance: -; j_gene: TRBJ1-1; v_gene: TRBV29-1; d_gene: -; CDR3aa: CSVAQGNKAFF; CDR3nt: TGCAGCGTGGCACAGGGCAATAAAGCTTTCTTT
abundance: once; j_gene: TRBJ2-7; v_gene: TRBV7-6; d_gene: -; CDR3aa: CASSLVKETYEQYF; CDR3nt: TGTGCCAGCAGCTTAGTTAAAGAGACCTACGAGCAGTACTTC
abundance: once; j_gene: TRBJ2-2; v_gene: TRBV5-4; d_gene: -; CDR3aa: CASSHPGNGAGELFF; CDR3nt: TGTGCCAGCAGCCACCCCGGGAACGGGGCCGGGGAGCTGTTTTTT
abundance: -; j_gene: TRBJ2-7; v_gene: TRBV5-1; d_gene: TRBD1; CDR3aa: CASSPGDRGREQYF; CDR3nt: TGCGCCAGCAGCCCGGGGGACAGGGGACGCGAGCAGTACTTC
abundance: -; j_gene: TRBJ1-5; v_gene: TRBV28; d_gene: -; CDR3aa: CASSLQTVSYLQHF; CDR3nt: TGTGCCAGCAGTCTTCAGACAGTTAGTTATCTCCAGCATTTT